The source of this T cell receptor beta chain is a study of prognosis after radiotherapy for stage I lung cancer. Study-wide context: Patients (roughly 13 men, five or six women) were aged about 53 to 90, median around 68 years. Radiotherapy was SBRT in 3 to 5 fractions with a biologically effective dose of at least 100 Gy.

This clonotype has at least ten counts. Two-round multiplex PCR on genomic DNA was the method by which TCR beta CDR3 was amplified. For every TRBV and TRBJ gene, a specific primer was used in first-round PCR. TCRdb fed the multiplex PCR reads into MiXCR, producing one record per CDR3 protein. Of fewer than 65,000 distinct CDR3 sequences listed, less than 35% were seen once; the top ten hold approximately 9%. The CDR3 has 13 residues. After removal of 1 base from V and 15 bases from J, the junction contained 9 bases not matched to a gene. CDR1 is SGHTS, CDR2 YDEGEE, per germline. Free of prior chemotherapy, radiotherapy and other malignancies, all of the patients were also node-negative on CT and PET/CT.

The receptor comes from a donor aged 50 or older with non-small cell lung cancer. This chain uses TRBV5-8 with TRBJ2-1, with 8 positions matching TRBD2. Sequences were derived from PBMCs, sampled before or after stereotactic body radiation therapy (not recorded which). The CDR3 bases are TGTGCCAGCAGCTTGTATCAGCGGGAGCCCGGGTTCTTC. This translates into CASSLYQREPGFF.